The present entry profiles one TCR beta chain with its context. Authors' processing steps: It was from reference gene primer amplification that nucleated cell counts were estimated. Repertoires were generated with immunoSEQ multiplex PCR, while TCRdb's copy carries only in-frame clones and drops some. V and J calls and clone size are given by that table; D and trimming were obtained from the DNA. The repertoire holds roughly 350,000 clones, 87% seen once, with about 6% in the top ten. Patients at the Seattle site were enrolled during active infection and followed longitudinally. The sample belongs to a study of blood T cell repertoires in COVID-19. The wider study: Sites across the United States, Italy and Spain contributed samples from acute and convalescent COVID-19. Sample material is recorded as cDNA or gDNA derived from T cells, B-cell-depleted T cells, or PBMCs.

Per the germline V gene, CDR1 is SGHRS and CDR2 is YFSETQ. The CDR3 is 16 amino acids. Trimming took 5 bases from V and 2 from J; bases not matched to a gene: 11. The sample was peripheral blood. This receptor was taken from a woman in her forties or fifties with COVID-19, enrolled during active disease. The chain combines TRBV5-1 with TRBJ2-5, with TRBD2 matching 8 bases. The CDR3 DNA follows: TGCGCCAGCAGTTTTGAAAGCGGGAGATCTCAAGAGACCCAGTACTTC. Translation: CASSFESGRSQETQYF. Supplemented by reference TRBV5-1 and TRBJ2-5, the full variable domain reads KAGVTQTPRYLIKTRGQQVTLSCSPISGHRSVSWYQQTPGQGLQFLFEYFSETQRNKGNFPGRFSGRQFSNSRSEMNVSTLELGDSALYLCASSFESGRSQETQYFGPGTRLLVL.